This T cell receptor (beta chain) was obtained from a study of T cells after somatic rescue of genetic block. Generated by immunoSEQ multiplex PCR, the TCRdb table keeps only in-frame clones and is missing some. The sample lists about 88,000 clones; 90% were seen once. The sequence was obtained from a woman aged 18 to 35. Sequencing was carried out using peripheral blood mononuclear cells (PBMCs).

The CDR3 bases are TGTGCCAGTAGTATTCTAGGGGGAGGGTCCTACGAGCAGTACTTC. Residues: CASSILGGGSYEQYF. This sequence joins TRBV19 and TRBJ2-7; weak D call: TRBD2 (7 bases). CDR1 is LNHDA and CDR2 is SQIVND in the germline V gene (reference sequence). V lost 3 bases and J lost 1, with 13 bases in between. CDR3 length: 15 residues.